A single sample is the source of the 16 T cell receptor beta chains below, sequenced in a study of blood T cells in healthy people across ages. A second PCR of 7 to 11 cycles used a sample-barcoded 5' primer and a J-beta primer mix. MiXCR was run by TCRdb on the 5' RACE reads, yielding one entry per CDR3 protein. The repertoire holds roughly 1,300,000 distinct CDR3 sequences, with roughly 60% as singletons. The sequenced sample was blood. The source is a man between 18 and 29 years old in good health.

The chain has TRBV20-1 and TRBJ2-4, with TRBD1 matching over 7 bases. The DNA matches TRBJ2-7 better at its end, which makes the J call doubtful. The CDR3 is 15 amino acids. CDR1 and CDR2 (germline): DFQATT, SNEGSKA (reference sequence). The CDR3 spells CSARDGRQGRYEQYF. DNA of the CDR3: TGCAGTGCTAGAGATGGCCGACAGGGACGCTACGAGCAGTACTTC.

V is TRBV6-5 and J is TRBJ2-4; no definite D call. The J call may not be correct, given that the DNA end is closer to TRBJ2-7. The CDR3 loop spans 15 amino acids. Germline V gene lookup returns CDR1 MNHEY and CDR2 SVGAGI. As DNA, the CDR3 is TGTGCCAGCAGCCAAGGGCCGCTAGGTTTCAACGAGCAGTACTTC. This translates into CASSQGPLGFNEQYF.

This clonotype appeared many times. The rearrangement links TRBV12-3 or TRBV12-4 to TRBJ1-4; D is possibly TRBD1 (5 bases). The germline V and J ends were trimmed by 3 bases and 6 bases, with 11 bases remaining between them. CDR3 length equals 14 residues. CDR3 sequence reads: CASSFEGRDEKLFF. The CDR3 DNA is TGTGCCAGCAGTTTCGAGGGCAGGGATGAAAAACTGTTTTTT.

This clonotype showed up just a few times. This chain uses TRBV11-2 with TRBJ2-7; tentatively, D is TRBD2 (6 bases). This CDR3 region has 15 residues. CDR1 is SGHAT and CDR2 is FQNNGV in the germline V gene. Trimming removed 2 bases at V and 2 bases at J, with 13 bases between. CDR3 sequence reads: CASSLFAGGAYEQYF. The CDR3 DNA follows: TGTGCCAGCAGCTTATTTGCGGGCGGGGCCTACGAGCAGTACTTC.

The J gene is TRBJ2-7, the V gene TRBV3-1; no clear D. The end of the DNA is better explained by TRBJ2-5, so the J call may be wrong. This CDR3 spans 13 amino acids. Germline CDR1 reads LGHDT; CDR2 reads YNNKEL (reference sequence). CDR3 in amino acids: CASSPIFKETQYF. CDR3 DNA sequence: TGTGCCAGCAGCCCAATATTCAAAGAGACCCAGTACTTC.

The chain uses TRBV30 and TRBJ2-7, with D possibly being TRBD2 (5 bases). The V end was cut by 7 bases, the J end by 0 bases, with 16 bases between. Looked up from germline, CDR1 is GTSNPN and CDR2 is SVGIG (reference sequence). The length of the CDR3 is 14 residues. CDR3 coding DNA: TGTGCCTACACGCTGGAGGAAGCCTCCTACGAGCAGTACTTC. Translating gives CAYTLEEASYEQYF.

This clonotype has a handful of counts. This chain links TRBV18 with TRBJ2-7; no clear D. The end of the DNA fits TRBJ2-4 better, so the J call may be wrong. The germline V gene encodes CDR1 KGHSH and CDR2 LQKENI. This CDR3 has 15 amino acids. The CDR3 DNA reads as TGTGCCAGCTCACCACCAGTCGGTTTATCGGACATTCAGTACTTC. Translating it yields CASSPPVGLSDIQYF.

This sequence joins TRBV20-1 and TRBJ2-3; the match to TRBD2 covers 10 bases. The CDR3 spans 14 residues. CDR1 is DFQATT, CDR2 SNEGSKA, per germline (reference sequence). The V segment lost 5 bases and the J segment 3 bases; nucleotides outside the gene matches: 5. CDR3 sequence reads: CSADLAGVTDTQYF. The CDR3 DNA sequence: TGCAGTGCTGATCTAGCGGGAGTGACAGATACGCAGTATTTT.

The rearrangement uses TRBV27 and TRBJ1-1; 8 bases match TRBD1. The CDR3 sequence is 15 residues long. The J segment lost 1 base and the V segment lost 5 bases, leaving 6 bases of the junction unmatched. Looked up from germline, CDR1 is MNHEY and CDR2 is SMNVEV (reference sequence). This chain's CDR3 is CASSRYRGRNTEAFF. The CDR3 nucleotides read TGTGCCAGCAGTCGCTACAGGGGGAGGAACACTGAAGCTTTCTTT.

A note on this clonotype: The conserved phenylalanine or tryptophan is not found at the CDR3 terminus, so this likely reflects a read error. No DNA is shown, since the ends of the CDR3 on it are uncertain; the CDR3 is the one TCRdb lists. The chain recombines TRBV4-1 with TRBJ2-5; the tabulated D call, TRBD1, remains unverified against the DNA. The length of the CDR3 is 13 amino acids, counting both ends. Germline lookup yields CDR1 MGHRA and CDR2 YSYEKL. This CDR3 is CASSQGQYYEQHL.

This sequence joins TRBV5-1 and TRBJ2-3; TRBD2 aligns across 7 bases. The CDR3 has 15 residues. V trimming: 9 bases; J trimming: 2 bases; junction bases outside the gene matches: 12. CDR1 is SGHRS, CDR2 YFSETQ, per germline. CDR3 in amino acids: CATASGTTTTDTQYF. DNA for the CDR3: TGCGCCACCGCATCCGGGACTACTACCACAGATACGCAGTATTTT. Based on the CDR3 plus reference TRBV5-1 and TRBJ2-3, the full variable domain is KAGVTQTPRYLIKTRGQQVTLSCSPISGHRSVSWYQQTPGQGLQFLFEYFSETQRNKGNFPGRFSGRQFSNSRSEMNVSTLELGDSALYLCATASGTTTTDTQYFGPGTRLTVL.

The rearrangement joins TRBV7-2 to TRBJ2-1; TRBD2 aligns across 11 bases. Trimming cost V 2 bases and J 12 bases; bases outside gene matches: 9. The length of the CDR3 is 15 residues. Germline loops: CDR1 SGHTA, CDR2 FQGNSA. The CDR3 region has the DNA TGTGCCAGCAGCTTACATAGCGGGGGGGGCCGGGGGCAGTTCTTC. Amino acid sequence: CASSLHSGGGRGQFF.

The chain employs TRBV6-1 and TRBJ1-2, with 7 bases identical to TRBD1. Germline assignment: CDR1 MNHNS and CDR2 SASEGT. The ends lost 10 bases at V and 5 bases at J; junction bases unmatched: 1. The CDR3 is 10 amino acids. The CDR3 DNA is TGTGCCACACAGGGGTATGGCTACACCTTC. Residues: CATQGYGYTF.

The chain employs TRBV4-1 and TRBJ2-1, with 9 bases matching TRBD2. This CDR3 is 16 amino acids long. The trim removed 5 bases at V and 10 bases at J, leaving 15 bases unmatched. Germline values: CDR1 MGHRA, CDR2 YSYEKL. The CDR3 reads CASSDGTSSHPYEQFF. As DNA, the CDR3 is TGCGCCAGCAGCGATGGGACTAGCTCACATCCCTACGAGCAGTTCTTC.

The chain joins TRBV28 to TRBJ2-3; TRBD2 matches 10 bases. V lost 4 bases and J lost 4; bases outside the gene matches: 5. The germline V gene has CDR1 MDHEN and CDR2 SYDVKM. This CDR3 region has 15 residues. The CDR3 DNA reads as TGTGCCAGCAGTTCACTAGCGGGGATTTCAGATACGCAGTATTTT. This encodes CASSSLAGISDTQYF.

The V call is TRBV6-5, the J call TRBJ2-7; TRBD1 matches 10 bases. CDR3 length: 17 residues. The germline CDR1 and CDR2 sequences are MNHEY and SVGAGI. V dropped 0 bases and J dropped 1; count of bases not matched to a gene: 6. CDR3 bases: TGTGCCAGCAGTTACTCCTCCCGGACAGGGGGATCCTACGAGCAGTACTTC. It is translated as CASSYSSRTGGSYEQYF.